The source of this T cell receptor (beta chain) is a study of OX40 agonist ivuxolimab in advanced cancers. About the research overall: Administration of intravenous ivuxolimab to patients occurred every 2 weeks at 0.01 to 10 mg/kg.

This CDR3 spans 16 amino acids. The germline CDR1 and CDR2 sequences are LGHNA and YNFKEQ. Deletions cut 0 bases from V and 2 bases from J, with 12 bases between. The method was immunoSEQ multiplex PCR; TCRdb's version includes in-frame clones alone and lacks a portion of them. The sample includes fewer than 45,000 clones, more than 75% of them seen just once. This clonotype was sampled from an adult with an advanced solid tumor such as melanoma, head and neck, liver or kidney cancer. The sample here was CD4+ or CD8+ T cells sorted from blood, taken in a trial of the OX40 agonist ivuxolimab. V gene TRBV4-2 combines with J gene TRBJ2-3, with a tentative D call TRBD2 (7 bases). The CDR3 protein is CASSQDPGGFTDTQYF. CDR3 coding DNA: TGTGCCAGCAGCCAAGATCCGGGGGGCTTCACAGATACGCAGTATTTT.